The 4 T cell receptor beta chains given below trace back to one sample, sequenced in a study of cytomegalovirus exposure and HLA in healthy donors. 13 Jbeta primers and 60 Vbeta primers were used for the PCR. The protocol was immunoSEQ multiplex PCR, while the TCRdb copy is restricted to in-frame clones and leaves out a portion. The sample's table shows 150,000 to 200,000 clones. Source material: PBMCs. These receptors were obtained from a woman aged 18 to 35 in good health and CMV-seropositive.

The rearrangement uses TRBV19 and TRBJ1-1; possible D gene TRBD1, 5 bases. Trimming removed 1 base from V and 6 bases from J, with 9 bases in between. CDR1 and CDR2 (germline): LNHDA, SQIVND (reference sequence). The CDR3 covers 13 residues. CDR3: CASSIGGGAEAFF. In DNA form, the CDR3 reads TGTGCCAGTAGTATAGGAGGAGGGGCTGAAGCTTTCTTT.

V and J are TRBV11-2 and TRBJ2-7, with 8 bases matching TRBD2. J lost 2 bases, V lost 5 bases, and 8 bases had no gene match. The CDR3 runs 15 residues. CDR1 and CDR2 from the germline V gene are SGHAT and FQNNGV. CDR3 sequence reads: CASSPSIGGAYEQYF. As DNA, the CDR3 is TGTGCCAGCAGCCCAAGCATCGGGGGGGCCTACGAGCAGTACTTC.

The chain combines TRBV7-2 with TRBJ1-6; D is uncertain. CDR1 and CDR2 from the germline V gene are SGHTA and FQGNSA. Deletions cut 1 base from V and 7 bases from J, with 8 bases between. The CDR3 runs 14 residues. CDR3 in amino acids: CASSLVRGNSPLHF. CDR3 DNA: TGTGCCAGCAGCTTAGTGCGCGGAAATTCACCCCTCCACTTT. The variable domain in full, with the rest retrieved from reference TRBV7-2 and TRBJ1-6, is GAGVSQSPSNKVTEKGKDVELRCDPISGHTALYWYRQSLGQGLEFLIYFQGNSAPDKSGLPSDRFSAERTGGSVSTLTIQRTQQEDSAVYLCASSLVRGNSPLHFGNGTRLTVT.

CDR3 sequence reads: CASSPGQPYGYTF. For the CDR3, the DNA is TGCGCCAGCAGCCCTGGACAGCCCTATGGCTACACCTTC. This chain links TRBV5-1 with TRBJ1-2; tentatively, D is TRBD1 (6 bases). The CDR3 runs 13 residues. The ends were cut back, 4 bases at V and 4 bases at J, with 11 bases in the middle. Germline V CDR1 and CDR2: SGHRS, YFSETQ.